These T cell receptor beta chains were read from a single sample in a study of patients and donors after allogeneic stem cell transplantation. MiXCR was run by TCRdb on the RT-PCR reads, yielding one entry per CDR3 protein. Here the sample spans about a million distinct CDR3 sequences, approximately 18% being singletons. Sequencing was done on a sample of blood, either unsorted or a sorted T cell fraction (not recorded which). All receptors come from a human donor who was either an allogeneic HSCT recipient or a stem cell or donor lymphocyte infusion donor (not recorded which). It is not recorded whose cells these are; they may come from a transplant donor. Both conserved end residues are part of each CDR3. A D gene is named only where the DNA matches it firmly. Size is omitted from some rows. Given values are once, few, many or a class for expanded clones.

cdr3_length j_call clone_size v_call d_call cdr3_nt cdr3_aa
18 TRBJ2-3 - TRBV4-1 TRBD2 TGCGCCAGCAGCCAAGATCGGCCGGGACTAGGGAGCTCGGATACGCAGTATTTT CASSQDRPGLGSSDTQYF
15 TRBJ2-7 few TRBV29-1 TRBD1 TGCAGCGTTGAAGCCAAGACAGGGGGCGAATACGAGCAGTACTTC CSVEAKTGGEYEQYF
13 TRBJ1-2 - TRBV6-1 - TGTGCCAGCAGCGGGGACGCTTACTATGGCTACACCTTC CASSGDAYYGYTF
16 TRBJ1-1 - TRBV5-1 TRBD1 TGCGCCAGCAGCCCCCCCTTGGACAGGGAGAACACTGAAGCTTTCTTT CASSPPLDRENTEAFF
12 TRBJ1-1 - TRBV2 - TGTGCCAGCAGTGAGACAGTTCTCCAAGCTTTCTTT CASSETVLQAFF
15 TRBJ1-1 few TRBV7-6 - TGTGCCAGCAGCTTAGCGGAGGTGGGAGCCACTGAAGCTTTCTTT CASSLAEVGATEAFF
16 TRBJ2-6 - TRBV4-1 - TGCGCCAGCAGCCAGAAGGAAGGGTACGGGGCCAACGTCCTGACTTTC CASSQKEGYGANVLTF
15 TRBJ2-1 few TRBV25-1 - TGTGCCAGCAGTGAATCGACAGCCTTCTACAATGAGCAGTTCTTC CASSESTAFYNEQFF
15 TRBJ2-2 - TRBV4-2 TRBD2 TGTGCCAGCAGCCAAGTCGGACTAGCGGGAGTGGAGCTGTTTTTT CASSQVGLAGVELFF
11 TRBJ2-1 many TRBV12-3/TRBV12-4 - TGTGCCAGCAGCTTAAGCAATGAGCAGTTCTTC CASSLSNEQFF
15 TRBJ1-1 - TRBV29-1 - TGCAGCGTTGCCCGGGGGGACATACTGAACACTGAAGCTTTCTTT CSVARGDILNTEAFF
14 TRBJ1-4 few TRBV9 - TGTGCCAGCAGCCCGAGGTCCAGTTGGGAAAAACTGTTTTTT CASSPRSSWEKLFF
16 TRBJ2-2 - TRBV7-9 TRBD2 TGTGCCAGCAGCGCATATAGCGGGACGGGCACCGGGGAGCTGTTTTTT CASSAYSGTGTGELFF
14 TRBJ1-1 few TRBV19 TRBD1 TGTGCCAGTAGGGAGACTACAGGGGCGGCTGAAGCTTTCTTT CASRETTGAAEAFF
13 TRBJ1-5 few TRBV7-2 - TGTGCCAGCAGCTTCCTAGTGGATCAGCCCCAGCATTTT CASSFLVDQPQHF
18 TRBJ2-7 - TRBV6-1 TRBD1 TGTGCCAGCAGTCGCGGGACAGGGGGACTTAAATTCTCCTACGAGCAGTACTTC CASSRGTGGLKFSYEQYF
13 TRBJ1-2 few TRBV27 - TGTGCCAGCAGTTTTGGGGAACGGCATGGCTACACCTTC CASSFGERHGYTF
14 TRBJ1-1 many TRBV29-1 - TGCAGCGTTTTGGCCTTACAGGAGAACACTGAAGCTTTCTTT CSVLALQENTEAFF
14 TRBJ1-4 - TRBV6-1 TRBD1 TGTGCCAGCAGCCGACAGGGGAGGTTTGAAAAACTGTTTTTT CASSRQGRFEKLFF